This paragraph covers one T cell receptor beta chain sequence. This clone's antigen is unknown. No much larger clonotype is one base removed from it; base qualities were not supplied. The sample's time point label is to be understood as: baseline before first vaccination. Vaccinee samples were obtained from the UK trials COV001 and COV002, which included a single-blind randomized controlled phase 2/3 trial of AZD1222 (ChAdOx1 nCoV-19) in healthy adults. For TCRbeta chain sequencing, PBMC samples from trial participants were taken at day 0 and at day 28 after the second dose. These data are taken from a study of T cell responses to AZD1222 COVID-19 vaccine listed by TCRdb under 2021. About the full investigation: AZD1222 recipients given second doses at about 4 weeks or at about 12 weeks were pooled, since spike-specific TCR depth and breadth were not found to differ between the two schedules. A total of just over 230 trial participants underwent TCR sequencing, of whom some 200 had received two doses of AZD1222 and some 25 had received two doses of the MenACWY control vaccine. Enrollment into the trials was organized by age into subgroups of 18-55, 56-69 and 70-plus years, and those subgroups contained roughly 140, 27 and 60 TCR-sequenced participants, respectively. On the study overall, not on this receptor specifically: Participants were mostly white British and included more females than males, and it was suggested by the authors that clonal diversity may have been underestimated. After two AZD1222 doses, spike-specific TCR breadth and depth were significantly higher than at day 0 and than in MenACWY recipients. Only a handful of AZD1222 recipients were SARS-CoV-2 seropositive at baseline, limiting conclusions about previously exposed vaccinees. No day 14 peak-response samples were available, so repertoires were characterized only after the peak T cell response. Vaccine-associated CD4 TCRs spanned the whole spike protein, with dominant responses in regions 160-218 and 743-854. Nearly half of unique spike-specific TCRs reportedly recognized epitopes outside regions mutated in the B.1.351 and B.1.1.7 variants. The 56-69-year group was small, and its depth increase did not reach significance, likely because of low power.

Here V drops 8 bases and J drops 7 bases, and the junction holds 18 bases not matched to any gene. CDR1 and CDR2, looked up from the germline V gene, are ENHRY and SYGVKD. From cysteine to phenylalanine, the CDR3 is 17 amino acids long. Only the CDR3 portion is preserved as DNA: 51 bases, with reading frame beginning at the first base. The CDR3 regions of human TCRbeta chains were analyzed by immunosequencing. Under the source paper's analysis protocol: TCRs in the repertoires were matched against a reference library of SARS-CoV-2-specific TCRs that had been generated with the MIRA antigen-specificity platform. Breadth was defined as the fraction of unique TCRs that were SARS-CoV-2-associated. Depth was defined as the fraction of total T cells that were SARS-CoV-2-associated. Using the MIRA data, each spike-specific TCR was assigned both to the spike region to which the TCR was reactive and to a CD4 or CD8 class. Log10-transformed breadth and depth values were compared by one-way ANOVA with Sidak's multiple comparisons tests. TCRdb stores this immuneACCESS table with in-frame sequences only. Part of the clones is absent; in the studies checked, under half of the shortfall reflects unresolved V genes, and no reason is known for the rest. Clone size and V and J calls were adopted from that table, with D and trimming inferred from the DNA. In all, the sample holds roughly 160,000 clones, and around 95% of those were seen once. About 0.64% of the sample lies in the top ten.

The chain employs TRBV10-3 and TRBJ2-1; 9 nucleotides in the junction match TRBD1. The material was peripheral blood, obtained on day 0 of AZD1222 vaccination. The origin of this receptor is an adult in good health. The CDR3 loop reads CAIGSGSGTGKTNEQFF. The base sequence is TGTGCCATCGGAAGCGGCTCCGGGACAGGGAAAACAAATGAGCAGTTCTTC.